This T cell receptor (beta chain) is drawn from a study of CD4 T cells in relation to SARS-CoV-2 and coronaviruses. As for the study in general: The HLA restriction of the shared crossreactive spike epitopes was mapped.

Unexposed donor CD4+ T cells date from 2011-2018, before the COVID-19 pandemic. The cells were cultured for over eight days before CD4+ T cells were isolated. Unexposed-donor CD4+ T cells were probed with SARS-CoV-2 S/N and four cold-coronavirus spikes, cells permitting. General study points: Crossreactivity was assessed only for spike protein, not other viral proteins.

Clones were sequenced by immunoSEQ multiplex PCR, and TCRdb holds only the in-frame ones, with some missing. The sample records roughly 30,000 clones, about 76% being singletons. The V and J ends lost 2 bases and 0 bases respectively, with 14 bases between them. CDR1 and CDR2 (germline): SGHTA, FQGNSA. The CDR3 loop spans 16 amino acids. Comment on this clone: What it binds is unknown.

The TCR originated in a human donor in good health. The sample taken for sequencing was CD4+ T cells from PBMCs, cultured in vitro. The V gene is TRBV7-2, the J gene TRBJ2-7; no clear D gene. CDR3 DNA: TGTGCCAGCAGCTTAAATAGGGTAGTGCCCTCCTACGAGCAGTACTTC. Amino acids: CASSLNRVVPSYEQYF.